This entry describes one TCR beta chain. Its cognate antigen is unknown. The data stem from a study of blood T cells in healthy people across ages. General observations from the study: As age increased, TCR beta diversity per million T cells fell in a roughly linear fashion.

The CDR3 is 15 amino acids. The J segment lost 6 bases and the V segment lost 8 bases, leaving 10 bases of the junction unmatched. Using a J-beta primer mix together with a sample-barcoded 5' primer, a second PCR was run for roughly 6 to 12 cycles. All cDNA molecules were each tagged by a template-switch adaptor with 12 random nucleotides. TCRdb processed the 5' RACE reads anew with MiXCR; each CDR3 protein has one entry. The data show about 1.7 million distinct CDR3 sequences, 25% to 30% seen once. The TCR was taken from a woman in her 30s in good health. This sequence joins TRBV12-3 or TRBV12-4 and TRBJ2-2; 9 bases fit TRBD1. The material sequenced was blood. CDR3 sequence reads: CASGGGQGVSGELFF. The CDR3 DNA reads as TGTGCCAGCGGGGGGGGACAGGGAGTCTCCGGGGAGCTGTTTTTT.